The sequence of this T cell receptor beta chain was determined in a study of cytomegalovirus exposure and HLA in healthy donors. Overall study: The Caucasian-associated ancestry cluster held over 80% of approximately 400 genotyped donors. General study results and limits: Most TCR beta V segments were productive about 90% or about 30% of the time in an earlier analysis.

With regard to this clone: Its antigen is unknown.

Both 60 Vbeta primers and 13 Jbeta primers went into the PCR. Measured with immunoSEQ multiplex PCR; TCRdb has only the in-frame clones, and not every one. Found here are approximately 140,000 clones, more than 60% of them singletons; the top ten hold approximately 1.7%. The sample was PBMCs. This TCR derives from a male donor in good health and CMV-seronegative.

The CDR3 DNA reads as TGTGCCAGCAGCTTTAGCGGGGGGAAGGAGCAGTACTTC. The encoded protein is CASSFSGGKEQYF. The chain combines TRBV7-6 with TRBJ2-7, with 10 bases lining up with TRBD2. CDR1 is SGHVS and CDR2 is FNYEAQ in the germline V gene. This CDR3 comprises 13 residues. Unmatched junction bases numbered 3, after V lost 3 bases and J lost 7 bases. The entire variable domain, with the rest obtained from reference TRBV7-6 and TRBJ2-7, is as follows: GAGVSQSPRYKVTKRGQDVALRCDPISGHVSLYWYRQALGQGPEFLTYFNYEAQQDKSGLPNDRFSAERPEGSISTLTIQRTEQRDSAMYRCASSFSGGKEQYFGPGTRLTVT.